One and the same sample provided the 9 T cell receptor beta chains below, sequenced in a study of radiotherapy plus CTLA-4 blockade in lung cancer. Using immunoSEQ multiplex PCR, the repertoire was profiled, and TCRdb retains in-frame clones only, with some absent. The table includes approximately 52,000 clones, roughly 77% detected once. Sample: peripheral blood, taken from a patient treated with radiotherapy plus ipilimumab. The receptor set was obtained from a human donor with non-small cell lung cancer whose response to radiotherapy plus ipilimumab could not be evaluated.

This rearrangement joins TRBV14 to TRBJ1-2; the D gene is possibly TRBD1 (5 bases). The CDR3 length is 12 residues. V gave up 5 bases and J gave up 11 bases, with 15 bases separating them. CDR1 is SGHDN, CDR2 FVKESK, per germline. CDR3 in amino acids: CASSVWGWSYTF. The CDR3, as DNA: TGTGCCAGCAGCGTCTGGGGCTGGAGTTACACCTTC. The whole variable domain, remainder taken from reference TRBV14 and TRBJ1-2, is EAGVTQFPSHSVIEKGQTVTLRCDPISGHDNLYWYRRVMGKEIKFLLHFVKESKQDESGMPNNRFLAERTGGTYSTLKVQPAELEDSGVYFCASSVWGWSYTFGSGTRLTVV.

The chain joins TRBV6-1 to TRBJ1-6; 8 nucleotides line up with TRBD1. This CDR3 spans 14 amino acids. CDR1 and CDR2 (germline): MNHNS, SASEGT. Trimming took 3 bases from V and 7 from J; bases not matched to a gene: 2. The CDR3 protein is CASSEDRANSPLHF. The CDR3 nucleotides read TGTGCCAGCAGTGAGGACAGGGCCAATTCACCCCTCCACTTT.

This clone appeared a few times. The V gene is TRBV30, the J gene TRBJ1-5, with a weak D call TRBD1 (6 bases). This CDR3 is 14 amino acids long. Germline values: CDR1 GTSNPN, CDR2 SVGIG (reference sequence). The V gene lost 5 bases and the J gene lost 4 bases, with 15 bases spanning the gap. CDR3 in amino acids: CAWARDTFNQPQHF. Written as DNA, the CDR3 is TGTGCCTGGGCTAGGGACACCTTTAATCAGCCCCAGCATTTT.

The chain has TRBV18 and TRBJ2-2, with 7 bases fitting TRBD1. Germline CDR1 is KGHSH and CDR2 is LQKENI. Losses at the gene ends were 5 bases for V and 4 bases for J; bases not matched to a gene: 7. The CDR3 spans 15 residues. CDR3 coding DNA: TGTGCCAGCTCAAAAGACAGGGCGGGCACCGGGGAGCTGTTTTTT. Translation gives CASSKDRAGTGELFF.

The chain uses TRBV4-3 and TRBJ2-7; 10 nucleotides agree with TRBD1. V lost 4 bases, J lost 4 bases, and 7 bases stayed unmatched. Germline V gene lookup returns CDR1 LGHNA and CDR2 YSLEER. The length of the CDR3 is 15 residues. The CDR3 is CASSRGQGGGYEQYF. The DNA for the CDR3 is TGCGCCAGCAGCCGAGGACAGGGGGGCGGGTACGAGCAGTACTTC.

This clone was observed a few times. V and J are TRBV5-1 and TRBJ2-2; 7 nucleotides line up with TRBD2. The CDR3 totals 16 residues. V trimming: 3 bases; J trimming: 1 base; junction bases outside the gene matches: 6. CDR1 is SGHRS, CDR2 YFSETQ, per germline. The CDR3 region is CASSSSTSWNTGELFF. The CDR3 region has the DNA TGCGCCAGCAGCTCTTCGACTAGCTGGAACACCGGGGAGCTGTTTTTT.

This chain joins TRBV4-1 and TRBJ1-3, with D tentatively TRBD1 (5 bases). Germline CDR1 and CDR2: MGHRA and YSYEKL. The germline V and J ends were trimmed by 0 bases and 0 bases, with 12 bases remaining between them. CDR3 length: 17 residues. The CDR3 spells CASSQEGVRSSGNTIYF. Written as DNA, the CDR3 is TGCGCCAGCAGCCAAGAAGGGGTGAGGTCCTCTGGAAACACCATATATTTT.

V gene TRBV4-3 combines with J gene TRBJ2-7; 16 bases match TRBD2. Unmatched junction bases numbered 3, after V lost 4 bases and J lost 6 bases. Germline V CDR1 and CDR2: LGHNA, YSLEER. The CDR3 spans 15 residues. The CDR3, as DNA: TGCGCCAGCAGCCCCGGGACTAGCGGGGGGGGCGAGCAGTACTTC. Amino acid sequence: CASSPGTSGGGEQYF.

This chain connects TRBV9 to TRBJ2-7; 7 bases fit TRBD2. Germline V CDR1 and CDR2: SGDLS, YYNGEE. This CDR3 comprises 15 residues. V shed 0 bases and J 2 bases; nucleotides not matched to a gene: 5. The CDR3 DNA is TGTGCCAGCAGCGTAGAAGCGGGACCTACCTACGAGCAGTACTTC. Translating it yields CASSVEAGPTYEQYF.